A selection of T cell receptor beta chains follows, all from one sample in a study of neurological immune-mediated disorders. Each CDR3 protein is one row after TCRdb ran MiXCR on the 5' RACE reads. The sample records about 90,000 distinct CDR3 sequences, over 10% being singletons. Source material: PBMCs. The origin of the receptors is a female donor with HTLV-1-associated myelopathy (HAM/TSP). CDR3s include the opening cysteine and the closing phenylalanine or tryptophan. Each record gives: clone size, V gene, D gene, J gene, CDR3 DNA, CDR3 protein. The D gene is left open where the match is weak. A clone size is listed for some rows: how often the clone was seen (once, few, many), or a class if it is expanded.

many	TRBV5-1	NA	TRBJ2-7	TGCGCCAGCAGTCTCGGTATTTCCGAACAGTACTTC	CASSLGISEQYF
many	TRBV5-1	NA	TRBJ2-1	TGCGCCAGCAGCTTGGATTTGTACAATGAGCAGTTCTTC	CASSLDLYNEQFF
many	TRBV28	TRBD1	TRBJ2-7	TGTGCCAGCAGTTTGGTGGGACAGGGTCTCTACGAGCAGTACTTC	CASSLVGQGLYEQYF
many	TRBV4-2	TRBD2	TRBJ2-3	TGTGCCAGCAGCCCCTCGGGGACTAGGGGTAACACGCAGTATTTT	CASSPSGTRGNTQYF
NA	TRBV7-2	TRBD2	TRBJ2-6	TGTGCCAGCAGCTCGCAGAGTACTAGCGGGGGCTCTGGGGCCAACGCCCTGACTTTC	CASSSQSTSGGSGANALTF
many	TRBV5-1	TRBD2	TRBJ2-7	TGCGCCAGCAGCTGGACTAGCGGGACATACTACGAGCAGTACTTC	CASSWTSGTYYEQYF
NA	TRBV7-9	TRBD1	TRBJ1-2	TGTGCCAGCAGCCGCGGACAGGACTATGGCTACACCTTC	CASSRGQDYGYTF
few	TRBV6-5	NA	TRBJ2-1	TGTGCCAGCAGCTCGTCGGGACTGGCCTTAGATGAGCAGTTCTTC	CASSSSGLALDEQFF
many	TRBV12-3/TRBV12-4	TRBD1	TRBJ2-1	TGTGCCAGCAGGGGGACAGGCGGACACAATGAGCAGTTCTTC	CASRGTGGHNEQFF
few	TRBV18	NA	TRBJ1-5	TGTGCCAGCTCACCGAAATGGGAGAGTGGGAGTGGGCCCCAGCATTTT	CASSPKWESGSGPQHF
few	TRBV7-2	TRBD2	TRBJ2-3	TGTGCCAGCAGCGCGCAGCGGGGGCCGCTTTATACGCAGTATTTT	CASSAQRGPLYTQYF
NA	TRBV5-1	NA	TRBJ1-1	TGCGCCAGCAGAGGAGACAACCGGGCTGAAGCTTTCTTT	CASRGDNRAEAFF
many	TRBV5-1	TRBD1	TRBJ2-7	TGCGCCAGCAGCTACGAGGGACAGGGCTACGAGCAGTACTTC	CASSYEGQGYEQYF
NA	TRBV28	TRBD1	TRBJ1-2	TGTGCCAGCAGTTTCTCCGGGACAGGGGGCGCTTGGGGCTACACCTTC	CASSFSGTGGAWGYTF
many	TRBV7-9	TRBD1	TRBJ1-6	TGTGCCAGCAGCTTAGATGTGACAGGGTATTCACCCCTCCACTTT	CASSLDVTGYSPLHF
many	TRBV29-1	NA	TRBJ2-7	TGCAGCGTTGAAGGCTGGGCAGGGCAGTACTTC	CSVEGWAGQYF
many	TRBV20-1	NA	TRBJ1-5	TGCAGTGCTAGAGGGAGTGATAGCAATCAGCCCCAGCATTTT	CSARGSDSNQPQHF
many	TRBV20-1	NA	TRBJ2-7	TGCAGTGCTAGAGATACCCCCCCCTACGAGCAGTACTTC	CSARDTPPYEQYF
many	TRBV12-3/TRBV12-4	NA	TRBJ2-7	TGTGCCTCACGGTCAGGGGGGTACGAGCAGTACTTC	CASRSGGYEQYF
few	TRBV5-1	TRBD1	TRBJ2-7	TGCGCCAGCAGCTTCCTTCGACAGGGCATAGGCGAGCAGTACTTC	CASSFLRQGIGEQYF
few	TRBV4-2	NA	TRBJ1-1	TGTGCCAGCAGCCAAGAACCGGGCCAGAACACTGAAGCTTTCTTT	CASSQEPGQNTEAFF
many	TRBV12-3/TRBV12-4	TRBD1	TRBJ1-6	TGTGCCAGCAAATGGGGACAGGGGAATTCACCCCTCCACTTT	CASKWGQGNSPLHF
many	TRBV28	NA	TRBJ1-2	TGTGCCAGCAGTTACTCGGGGGGAGGAGGCTATGGCTACACCTTC	CASSYSGGGGYGYTF
many	TRBV2	NA	TRBJ2-5	TGTGCCAGCCGAGCGGATGAAGAGACCCAGTACTTC	CASRADEETQYF
many	TRBV6-2/TRBV6-3	NA	TRBJ2-7	TGTGCCACTCGGACTGAATACCCCTACGAGCAGTACTTC	CATRTEYPYEQYF
many	TRBV11-2	NA	TRBJ2-3	TGTGCCAGCAGCTTAGATCGGGGGTCGGATACGCAGTATTTT	CASSLDRGSDTQYF
many	TRBV9	TRBD2	TRBJ2-1	TGTGCCAGCAGCGCCCTAGCGGGGCTCTACAATGAGCAGTTCTTC	CASSALAGLYNEQFF
many	TRBV29-1	TRBD2	TRBJ2-1	TGCAGCGTTGAAGGTCGTAGCGGGGGGGTAGATGAGCAGTTCTTC	CSVEGRSGGVDEQFF
many	TRBV28	NA	TRBJ1-2	TGTGCCAGCAGTTTGGCAGCACCTAACTATGGCTACACCTTC	CASSLAAPNYGYTF
many	TRBV29-1	NA	TRBJ1-5	TGCAGCGTTGGGCAGGGGAACGGTCAGCCCCAGCATTTT	CSVGQGNGQPQHF
many	TRBV20-1	NA	TRBJ2-5	TGCAGTGCTGCAGGGTCCCAAGAGACCCAGTACTTC	CSAAGSQETQYF
many	TRBV5-1	TRBD1	TRBJ2-1	TGCGCCAGCAGCCTGAGGACACGGGACAGGGGCACCTACAATGAGCAGTTCTTC	CASSLRTRDRGTYNEQFF
many	TRBV20-1	NA	TRBJ2-7	TGCAGTGCTAGAGATGGGAAGTCCGCCTACGAGCAGTACTTC	CSARDGKSAYEQYF
many	TRBV21-1	NA	TRBJ1-1	TGTGCCAGCAGCCGGGACAGGGGCACTGAAGCTTTCTTT	CASSRDRGTEAFF
many	TRBV5-1	NA	TRBJ2-7	TGCGCCAGCAGCTTGGGGTTTTCGGTGGCCTACGAGCAGTACTTC	CASSLGFSVAYEQYF
many	TRBV5-5	TRBD2	TRBJ2-3	TGTGCCAGCAGCCCCGGGTCAGCGGGGGGGAAAGATACGCAGTATTTT	CASSPGSAGGKDTQYF
many	TRBV28	NA	TRBJ2-1	TGTGCCAGCAGTTTTCGGCCGAGCGGGCAGTTCTTC	CASSFRPSGQFF
many	TRBV7-9	TRBD2	TRBJ2-5	TGTGCCAGCAGCTCCCCTGGAGGGGAGGGAGAGACCCAGTACTTC	CASSSPGGEGETQYF
many	TRBV6-6	NA	TRBJ1-1	TGTGCCAGCAGTTATGGCGGGAAGGCTGAAGCTTTCTTT	CASSYGGKAEAFF
many	TRBV5-1	NA	TRBJ2-3	TGCGCCAGCAGCTTTACACAAACAGATACGCAGTATTTT	CASSFTQTDTQYF
many	TRBV20-1	TRBD1	TRBJ1-6	TGCAGTGCTGCCGATCGACAGGGAGGGGATTCACCCCTCCACTTT	CSAADRQGGDSPLHF
many	TRBV14	TRBD1	TRBJ1-6	TGTGCCAGCAGCCAGGGACAGGGGAATTCACCCCTCCACTTT	CASSQGQGNSPLHF
many	TRBV9	NA	TRBJ2-1	TGTGCCAGCAGCGCCTCCCCAAGGACTGCGACTGAGCAGTTCTTC	CASSASPRTATEQFF
many	TRBV29-1	TRBD1	TRBJ2-5	TGCAGCGTCGAGGGTGGGACAGTGTGGGAGACCCAGTACTTC	CSVEGGTVWETQYF
many	TRBV5-1	NA	TRBJ2-7	TGCGCCAGCCAGGGTTATGGGACCTACGAGCAGTACTTC	CASQGYGTYEQYF
many	TRBV7-9	NA	TRBJ2-7	TGTGCCAGCAGCGTTCAGGCCTCCCACGAGCAGTACTTC	CASSVQASHEQYF
many	TRBV28	TRBD1	TRBJ1-2	TGTGCCAGCAGTTTAAGGGACAGGGGTGGCTACACCTTC	CASSLRDRGGYTF
NA	TRBV29-1	NA	TRBJ1-5	TGCAGCGTTGGGGGGGGAGGCAATCAGCCCCAGCATTTT	CSVGGGGNQPQHF
many	TRBV7-8	NA	TRBJ2-1	TGTGCCAGCAGCACACAGGGCCCATCCGCTAGCTGCTACAATGAGCAGTTCTTC	CASSTQGPSASCYNEQFF